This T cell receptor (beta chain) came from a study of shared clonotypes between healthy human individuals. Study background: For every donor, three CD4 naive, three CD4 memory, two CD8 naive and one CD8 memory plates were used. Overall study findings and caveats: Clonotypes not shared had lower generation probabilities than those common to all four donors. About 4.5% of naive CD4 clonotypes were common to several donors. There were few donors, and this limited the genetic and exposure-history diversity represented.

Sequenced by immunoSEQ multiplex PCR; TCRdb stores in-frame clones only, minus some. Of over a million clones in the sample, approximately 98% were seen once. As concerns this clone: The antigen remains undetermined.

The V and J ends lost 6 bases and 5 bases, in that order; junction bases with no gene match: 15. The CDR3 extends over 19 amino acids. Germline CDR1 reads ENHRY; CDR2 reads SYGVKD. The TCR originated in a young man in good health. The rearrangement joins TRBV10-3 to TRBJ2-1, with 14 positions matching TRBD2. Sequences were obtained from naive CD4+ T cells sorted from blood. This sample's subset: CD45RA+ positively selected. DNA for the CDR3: TGTGCCATCAGCACAGGACTAGCGGGAGGCCCAGGCCGGAACAATGAGCAGTTCTTC. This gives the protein CAISTGLAGGPGRNNEQFF.